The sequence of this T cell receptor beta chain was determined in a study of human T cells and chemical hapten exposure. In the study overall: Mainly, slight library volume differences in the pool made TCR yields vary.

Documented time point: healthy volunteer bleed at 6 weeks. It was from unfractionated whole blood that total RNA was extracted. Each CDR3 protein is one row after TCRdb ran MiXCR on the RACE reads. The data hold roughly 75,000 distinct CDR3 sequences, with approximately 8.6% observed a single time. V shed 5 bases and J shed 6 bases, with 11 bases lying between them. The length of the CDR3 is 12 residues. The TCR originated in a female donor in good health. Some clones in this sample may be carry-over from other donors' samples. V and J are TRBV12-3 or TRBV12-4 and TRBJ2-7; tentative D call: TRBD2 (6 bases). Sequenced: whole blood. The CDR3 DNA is TGTGCCAGCAGTCCAGTGGGGGGCGAGCAGTACTTC. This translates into CASSPVGGEQYF.